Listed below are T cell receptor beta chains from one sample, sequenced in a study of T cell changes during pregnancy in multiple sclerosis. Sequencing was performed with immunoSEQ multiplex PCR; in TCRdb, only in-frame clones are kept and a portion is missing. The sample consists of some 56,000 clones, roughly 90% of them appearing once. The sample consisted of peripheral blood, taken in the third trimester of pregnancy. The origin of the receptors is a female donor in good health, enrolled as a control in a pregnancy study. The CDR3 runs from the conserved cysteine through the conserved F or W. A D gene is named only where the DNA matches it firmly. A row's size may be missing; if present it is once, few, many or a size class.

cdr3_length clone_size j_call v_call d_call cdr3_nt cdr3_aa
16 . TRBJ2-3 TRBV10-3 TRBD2 TGTGCCATCTGGGGAGGGAGTAGCGGGGGCACAGATACGCAGTATTTT CAIWGGSSGGTDTQYF
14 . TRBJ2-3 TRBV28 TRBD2 TGTGCCACGCTACTAGCGGGAGAAGCAGATACGCAGTATTTT CATLLAGEADTQYF
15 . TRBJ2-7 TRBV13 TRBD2 TGTGCCAGCAGCTTAGGGCGGGAGACCGCCTACGAGCAGTACTTC CASSLGRETAYEQYF
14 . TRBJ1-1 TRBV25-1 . TGTGCCAGCAGTGTCTGGGACACTAACACTGAAGCTTTCTTT CASSVWDTNTEAFF
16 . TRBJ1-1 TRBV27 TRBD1 TGTGCCAGCAGCAACCTCGAGACAGGGTTCGTCGCTGAAGCTTTCTTT CASSNLETGFVAEAFF
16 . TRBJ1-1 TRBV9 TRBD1 TGTGCCAGCAGCGGTCCACCGGGACAGGTCAACACTGAAGCTTTCTTT CASSGPPGQVNTEAFF
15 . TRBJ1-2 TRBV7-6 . TGTGCCAGCAGCACCAATATCAGGGGTCTTTATGGCTACACCTTC CASSTNIRGLYGYTF
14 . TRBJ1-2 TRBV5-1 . TGCACCAGCAGCTTGGAGGCTCTCCAGGGAGGCTACACCTTC CTSSLEALQGGYTF
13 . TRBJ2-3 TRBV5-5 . TGTGCCAGCAGCTTTCGTCTCACAGATACGCAGTATTTT CASSFRLTDTQYF
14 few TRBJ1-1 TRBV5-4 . TGTGCCAGCAGCTTGGAACATTCGAACACTGAAGCTTTCTTT CASSLEHSNTEAFF
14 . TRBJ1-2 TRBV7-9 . TGTGCCAGCAGCTTAGGATCGGGTCTATTCGGCTACACCTTC CASSLGSGLFGYTF
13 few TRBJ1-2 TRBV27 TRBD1 TGTGCCAGCGGCCTTCAGGGGGCAATTGTCTACACCTTC CASGLQGAIVYTF
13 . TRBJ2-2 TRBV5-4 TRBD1 TGTGCCAGCACCAACTCAGGGGGCGCGGAGCTGTTTTTT CASTNSGGAELFF
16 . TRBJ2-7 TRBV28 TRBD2 TGTGCCAGCCTGCTAGCGGGAGGGTCTCCCTCCTACGAGCAGTACTTC CASLLAGGSPSYEQYF
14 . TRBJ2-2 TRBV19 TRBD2 TGTGCCAGTAGTATAGCGGGACTAACCGGGGAGCTGTTTTTT CASSIAGLTGELFF
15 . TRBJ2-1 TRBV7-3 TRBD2 TGTGCCAGCAGCCCGGGGACTAGCTTGTACAATGAGCAGTTCTTC CASSPGTSLYNEQFF
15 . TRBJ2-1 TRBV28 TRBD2 TGTGCCAGCAGTTTCTCGGCTAGCGGGGACAATGAGCAGTTCTTC CASSFSASGDNEQFF